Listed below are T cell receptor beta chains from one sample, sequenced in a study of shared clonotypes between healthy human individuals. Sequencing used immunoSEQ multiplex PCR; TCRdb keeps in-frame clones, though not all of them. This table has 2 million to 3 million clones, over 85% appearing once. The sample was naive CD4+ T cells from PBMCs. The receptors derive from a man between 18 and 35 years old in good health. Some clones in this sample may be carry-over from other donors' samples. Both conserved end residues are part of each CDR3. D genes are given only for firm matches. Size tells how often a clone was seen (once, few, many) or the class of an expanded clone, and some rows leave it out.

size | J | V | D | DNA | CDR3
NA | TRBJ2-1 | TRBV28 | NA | TGTGCCAGCAGTAAACAGCCCGACAATGAGCAGTTCTTC | CASSKQPDNEQFF
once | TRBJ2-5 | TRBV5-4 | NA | TGTGCCAGCAGCTTTTGGTTCGGAGAGACCCAGTACTTC | CASSFWFGETQYF
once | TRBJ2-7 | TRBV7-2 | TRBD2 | TGTGCCAGCAGCCTTTTAGGGACTATCCGCGAGCAGTACTTC | CASSLLGTIREQYF
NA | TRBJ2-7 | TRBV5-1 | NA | TGCGCCAGCAGCTTGGGGGAATCCCGGGGGATGCAGTACTTC | CASSLGESRGMQYF
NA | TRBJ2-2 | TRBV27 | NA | TGTGCCAGCAGTTTCCTAGGACCGAAGGGGAGCGGGGAGCTGTTTTTT | CASSFLGPKGSGELFF
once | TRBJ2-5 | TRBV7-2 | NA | TGTGCCAGCAGCTTAGGGGGTTGGGTGACCCAGTACTTC | CASSLGGWVTQYF
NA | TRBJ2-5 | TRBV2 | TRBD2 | TGTGCCAGCAGTGGAATTAGAGGCGGGGGAGAGACCCAGTACTTC | CASSGIRGGGETQYF
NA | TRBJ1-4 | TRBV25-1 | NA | TGTGCCAGCAGTGACCCGTTTACTAATGAAAAACTGTTTTTT | CASSDPFTNEKLFF
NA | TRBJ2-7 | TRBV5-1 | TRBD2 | TGCGCCAGCAGCCCCCGGACTAGCGGGAGCTACGAGCAGTACTTC | CASSPRTSGSYEQYF
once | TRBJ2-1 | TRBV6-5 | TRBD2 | TGTGCCAGCAGTACCGGCGGGAGGGGGAACAATGAGCAGTTCTTC | CASSTGGRGNNEQFF
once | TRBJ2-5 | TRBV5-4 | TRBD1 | TGTGCCGGCGGACAGGGTGGGGAGACCCAGTACTTC | CAGGQGGETQYF
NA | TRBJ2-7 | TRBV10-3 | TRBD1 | TGTGCCATCAGTGGTCGGGACAGGGGAACCTACGAGCAGTACTTC | CAISGRDRGTYEQYF
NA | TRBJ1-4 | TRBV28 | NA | TGTGCCAGCAGCTCACTCGGCCTCAAGGGTGAAAAACTGTTTTTT | CASSSLGLKGEKLFF
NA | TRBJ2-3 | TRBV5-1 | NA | TGCGCCAGCAGCTCGGGACGGCGGTTGGATACGCAGTATTTT | CASSSGRRLDTQYF
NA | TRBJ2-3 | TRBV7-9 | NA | TGTGCCAGCAGCTTAGCCGGGGTAACAGATACGCAGTATTTT | CASSLAGVTDTQYF
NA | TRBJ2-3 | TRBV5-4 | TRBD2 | TGTGCCAGCCGGGCTAGCGGGACGGTAACAGATACGCAGTATTTT | CASRASGTVTDTQYF
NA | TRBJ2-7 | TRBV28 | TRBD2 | TGTGCCAGCAGCCCTAGCGGACTCTACGAGCAGTACTTC | CASSPSGLYEQYF
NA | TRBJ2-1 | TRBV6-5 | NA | TGTGCCAGCAGTTACATAAGGACAGATTACAATGAGCAGTTCTTC | CASSYIRTDYNEQFF
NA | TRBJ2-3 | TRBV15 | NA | TGTGCCACCAGCAGAGAAACAGATACGCAGTATTTT | CATSRETDTQYF
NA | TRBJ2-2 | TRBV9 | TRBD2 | TGTGCCAGCAGCGTAGACCAGCGGGGAACCGGGGAGCTGTTTTTT | CASSVDQRGTGELFF
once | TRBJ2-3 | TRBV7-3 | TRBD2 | TGTGCCAGCAGCTTAGACCGGGGGGGCACAGATACGCAGTATTTT | CASSLDRGGTDTQYF
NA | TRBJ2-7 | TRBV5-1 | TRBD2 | TGCGCCAGCAGCTTAGGTAGCGGGACTTTCTCCTACGAGCAGTACTTC | CASSLGSGTFSYEQYF
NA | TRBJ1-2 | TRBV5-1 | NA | TGCGCCAGCAGCCAGGAACCTACAGGGTTGGGCTATGGCTACACCTTC | CASSQEPTGLGYGYTF
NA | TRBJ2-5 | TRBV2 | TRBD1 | TGTGCCAGCAGTGTTAGGGACAGGGCACAAGAGACCCAGTACTTC | CASSVRDRAQETQYF
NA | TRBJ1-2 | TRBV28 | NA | TGTGCAATTGGTACTAACTATGGCTACACCTTC | CAIGTNYGYTF
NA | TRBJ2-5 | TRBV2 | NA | TGTGCCAGCAGTGAGAGGGCTTACCAAGAGACCCAGTACTTC | CASSERAYQETQYF
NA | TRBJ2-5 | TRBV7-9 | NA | TGTGCCAGCAGCACCACACCAGTCCAAGAGACCCAGTACTTC | CASSTTPVQETQYF
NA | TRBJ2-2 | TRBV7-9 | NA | TGTGCCAGTCCCGGGTCCACTAGCTCTAACACCGGGGAGCTGTTTTTT | CASPGSTSSNTGELFF
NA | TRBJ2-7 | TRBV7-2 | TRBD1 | TGTGCCAGCAGCCAGGGCGGGACAGGGGGCGGGTACGAGCAGTACTTC | CASSQGGTGGGYEQYF